Listed here is a single T cell receptor beta chain. The repertoire was sequenced with immunoSEQ multiplex PCR; TCRdb's copy has only in-frame clones and lacks some. The top ten clones hold roughly 2% of a sample with about 400,000 clones, approximately 85% of them seen once. The data stem from a study of blood T cell repertoires in COVID-19. This clonotype was obtained from a woman aged 40-49 years with acute COVID-19. The sequencing sample was made of PBMCs or T cells enriched from blood (not recorded which).

CDR3 DNA sequence: TGTGCCAGCTCACCAGATCTTCCCGGGGGGTACGGATCGGATTCACCCCTCCACTTT. Its protein is CASSPDLPGGYGSDSPLHF. This chain connects TRBV18 to TRBJ1-6, with D possibly matching TRBD1 (5 bases). Trimming took off 2 bases at V and 8 bases at J, with 25 bases between the two ends. The CDR3 has 19 amino acids. The germline gives CDR1 KGHSH, CDR2 LQKENI.